The rows below give T cell receptor beta chains drawn from one sample of a study of blood T cell repertoires in COVID-19. Sequencing was performed with immunoSEQ multiplex PCR; in TCRdb, only in-frame clones are kept and a portion is missing. This sample carries about 250,000 clones, 85% to 90% of them seen once, and the ten largest clones take 3.5% to 4%. The sequencing input was PBMCs or T cells enriched from blood (not recorded which). All receptors come from a young woman with acute COVID-19. The CDR3 runs from the conserved cysteine through the conserved F or W. A D gene is named only where the DNA matches it firmly.

d_call: TRBD1
j_call: TRBJ1-2
v_call: TRBV6-5
cdr3_nt: TGTGCCAGCAGTTACCGGGACAGGTATTATGGCTACACCTTC
cdr3_aa: CASSYRDRYYGYTF

d_call: .
j_call: TRBJ1-5
v_call: TRBV27
cdr3_nt: TGTGCCAGCAGCTCACAGGGCCCCGCCTATCAGCCCCAGCATTTT
cdr3_aa: CASSSQGPAYQPQHF

d_call: .
j_call: TRBJ1-2
v_call: TRBV4-3
cdr3_nt: TGCGCCAGCAGCCAAGCGTACGGGACAATCTATGGCTACACCTTC
cdr3_aa: CASSQAYGTIYGYTF

d_call: .
j_call: TRBJ1-6
v_call: TRBV25-1
cdr3_nt: TGTGCCAGCAGTGATCATGGCCCCGGCGGTTCACCCCTCCACTTT
cdr3_aa: CASSDHGPGGSPLHF

d_call: TRBD2
j_call: TRBJ2-5
v_call: TRBV14
cdr3_nt: TGTGCCAGCAGCCAATTAGCGGGCGAGACCCAGTACTTC
cdr3_aa: CASSQLAGETQYF

d_call: .
j_call: TRBJ1-2
v_call: TRBV19
cdr3_nt: TGTGCCAGTAGTATAAGCAGGGTGAGGTATGGCTACACCTTC
cdr3_aa: CASSISRVRYGYTF

d_call: TRBD2
j_call: TRBJ2-3
v_call: TRBV5-1
cdr3_nt: TGCGCCAGCAGCTTGGGACTAGCGGGGGGGCCGGTGACAGATACGCAGTATTTT
cdr3_aa: CASSLGLAGGPVTDTQYF

d_call: TRBD1
j_call: TRBJ1-4
v_call: TRBV7-9
cdr3_nt: TGTGCCAGCAGCAGGGGGACAGCAACTAATGAAAAACTGTTTTTT
cdr3_aa: CASSRGTATNEKLFF

d_call: .
j_call: TRBJ2-5
v_call: TRBV2
cdr3_nt: TGTGCCAGCTCGGGGGCTAGCGGTAACCAAGAGACCCAGTACTTC
cdr3_aa: CASSGASGNQETQYF

d_call: .
j_call: TRBJ1-1
v_call: TRBV24-1
cdr3_nt: TGTGCCACCAGTGGCAGAAACACTGAAGCTTTCTTT
cdr3_aa: CATSGRNTEAFF